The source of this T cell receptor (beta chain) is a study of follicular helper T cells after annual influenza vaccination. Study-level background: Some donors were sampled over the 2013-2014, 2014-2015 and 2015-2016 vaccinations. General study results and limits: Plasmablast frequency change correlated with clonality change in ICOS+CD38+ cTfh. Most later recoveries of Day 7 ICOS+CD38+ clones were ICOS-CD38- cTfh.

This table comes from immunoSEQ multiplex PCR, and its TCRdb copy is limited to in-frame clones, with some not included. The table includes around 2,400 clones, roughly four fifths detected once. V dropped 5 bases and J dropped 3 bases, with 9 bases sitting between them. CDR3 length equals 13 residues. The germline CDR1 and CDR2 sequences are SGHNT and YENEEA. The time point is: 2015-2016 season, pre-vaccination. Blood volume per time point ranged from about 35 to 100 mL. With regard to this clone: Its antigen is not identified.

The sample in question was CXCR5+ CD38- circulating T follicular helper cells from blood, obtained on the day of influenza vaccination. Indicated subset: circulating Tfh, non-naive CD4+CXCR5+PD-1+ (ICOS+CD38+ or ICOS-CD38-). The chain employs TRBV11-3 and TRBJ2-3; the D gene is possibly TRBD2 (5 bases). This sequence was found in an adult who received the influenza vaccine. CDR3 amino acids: CASSEGLTDTQYF. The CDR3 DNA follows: TGTGCCAGCAGCGAGGGCCTTACAGATACGCAGTATTTT.